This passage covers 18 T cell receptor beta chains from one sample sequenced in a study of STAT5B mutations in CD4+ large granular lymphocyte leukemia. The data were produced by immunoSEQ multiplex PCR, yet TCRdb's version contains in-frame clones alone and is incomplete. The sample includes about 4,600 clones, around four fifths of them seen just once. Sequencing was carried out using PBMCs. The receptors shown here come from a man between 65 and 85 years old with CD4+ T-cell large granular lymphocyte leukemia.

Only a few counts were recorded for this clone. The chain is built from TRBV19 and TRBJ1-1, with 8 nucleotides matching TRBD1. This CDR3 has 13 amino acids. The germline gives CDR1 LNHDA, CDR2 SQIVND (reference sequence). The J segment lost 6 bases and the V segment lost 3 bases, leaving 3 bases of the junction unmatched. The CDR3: CASSMMDRAEAFF. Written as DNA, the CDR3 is TGTGCCAGTAGTATGATGGACAGGGCTGAAGCTTTCTTT.

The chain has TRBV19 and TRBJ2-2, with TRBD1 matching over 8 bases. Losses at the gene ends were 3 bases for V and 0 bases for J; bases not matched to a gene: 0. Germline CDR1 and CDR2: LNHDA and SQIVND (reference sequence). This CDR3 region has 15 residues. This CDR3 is CASSMGQANTGELFF. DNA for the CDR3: TGTGCCAGTAGTATGGGACAGGCGAACACCGGGGAGCTGTTTTTT.

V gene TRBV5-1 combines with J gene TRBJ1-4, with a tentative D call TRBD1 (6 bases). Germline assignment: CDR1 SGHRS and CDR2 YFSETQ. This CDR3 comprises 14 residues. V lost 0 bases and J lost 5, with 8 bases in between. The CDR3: CASSLEGGNEKLFF. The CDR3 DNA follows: TGCGCCAGCAGCTTGGAGGGGGGAAATGAAAAACTGTTTTTT.

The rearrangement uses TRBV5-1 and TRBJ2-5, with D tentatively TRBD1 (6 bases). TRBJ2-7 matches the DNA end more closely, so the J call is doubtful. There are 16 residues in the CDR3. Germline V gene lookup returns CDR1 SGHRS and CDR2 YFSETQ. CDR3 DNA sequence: TGCGCCAGCAGCGGTACGCCGGACAGCCCCTCCTACGAGCAGTACTTC. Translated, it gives CASSGTPDSPSYEQYF.

Written as DNA, the CDR3 is TGTGCCAGCAGCCCCCGGGACAGGGCCAAGGACTATGGCTACACCTTC. Its protein is CASSPRDRAKDYGYTF. The chain joins TRBV9 to TRBJ1-2; TRBD1 matches at 9 bases. CDR1 SGDLS and CDR2 YYNGEE come from the germline V gene. The CDR3 extends over 16 amino acids. Trimming removed 4 bases from V and 3 bases from J; junction bases left unmatched: 10.

The CDR3 here is CASSPRKREKLFF. CDR3 DNA sequence: TGTGCCAGCAGCCCGCGGAAAAGAGAAAAACTGTTTTTT. The V call is TRBV6-5, the J call TRBJ1-4, with unresolved D. Trimming removed 6 bases at V and 8 bases at J, with 13 bases between. The length of the CDR3 is 13 residues. Germline CDR1 and CDR2: MNHEY and SVGAGI.

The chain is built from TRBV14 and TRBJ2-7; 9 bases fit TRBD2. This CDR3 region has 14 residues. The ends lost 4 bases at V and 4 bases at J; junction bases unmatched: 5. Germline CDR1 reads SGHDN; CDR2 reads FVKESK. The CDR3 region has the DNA TGTGCCAGCAGCCGCGGGCTAGCGGGATACGAGCAGTACTTC. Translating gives CASSRGLAGYEQYF.

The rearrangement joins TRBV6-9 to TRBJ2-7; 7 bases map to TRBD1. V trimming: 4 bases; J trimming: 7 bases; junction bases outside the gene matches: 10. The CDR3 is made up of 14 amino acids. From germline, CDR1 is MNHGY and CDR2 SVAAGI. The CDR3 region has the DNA TGTGCCAGCAGTTCAGCCGGGACAGACCTTGAGCAGTACTTC. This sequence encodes CASSSAGTDLEQYF.

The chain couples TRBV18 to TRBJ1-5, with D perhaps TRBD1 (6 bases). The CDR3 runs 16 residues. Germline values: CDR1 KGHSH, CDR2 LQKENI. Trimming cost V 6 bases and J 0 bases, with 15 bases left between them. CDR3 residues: CASSLGQTNSNQPQHF. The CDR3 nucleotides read TGTGCCAGCTCCCTTGGACAGACTAATAGCAATCAGCCCCAGCATTTT.

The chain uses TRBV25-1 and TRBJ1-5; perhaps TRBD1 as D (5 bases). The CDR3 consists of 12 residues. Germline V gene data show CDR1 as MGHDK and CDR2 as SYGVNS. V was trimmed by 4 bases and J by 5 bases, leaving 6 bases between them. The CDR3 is CASSATDQPQHF. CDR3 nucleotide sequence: TGTGCCAGCAGTGCGACAGATCAGCCCCAGCATTTT. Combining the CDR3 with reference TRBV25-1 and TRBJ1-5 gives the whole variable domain EADIYQTPRYLVIGTGKKITLECSQTMGHDKMYWYQQDPGMELHLIHYSYGVNSTEKGDLSSESTVSRIRTEHFPLTLESARPSHTSQYLCASSATDQPQHFGDGTRLSIL.

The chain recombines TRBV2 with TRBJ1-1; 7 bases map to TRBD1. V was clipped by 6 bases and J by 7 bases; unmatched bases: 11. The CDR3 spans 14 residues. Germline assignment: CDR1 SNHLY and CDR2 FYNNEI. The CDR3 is CASSPGTANDEAFF. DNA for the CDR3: TGTGCCAGCAGCCCCGGGACAGCGAACGATGAAGCTTTCTTT.

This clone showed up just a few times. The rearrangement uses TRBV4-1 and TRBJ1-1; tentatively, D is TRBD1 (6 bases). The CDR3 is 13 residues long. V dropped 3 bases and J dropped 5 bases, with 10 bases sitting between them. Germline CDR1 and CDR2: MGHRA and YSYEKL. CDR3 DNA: TGCGCCAGCAGCCACAGGGGAGAGACTGAAGCTTTCTTT. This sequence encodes CASSHRGETEAFF.

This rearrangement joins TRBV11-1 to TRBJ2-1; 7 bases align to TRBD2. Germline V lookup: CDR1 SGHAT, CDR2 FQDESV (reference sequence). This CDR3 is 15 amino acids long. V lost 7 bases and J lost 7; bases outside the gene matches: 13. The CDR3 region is CASTKTMRESNEQFF. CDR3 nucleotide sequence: TGTGCCAGCACCAAGACGATGCGGGAGTCAAATGAGCAGTTCTTC.

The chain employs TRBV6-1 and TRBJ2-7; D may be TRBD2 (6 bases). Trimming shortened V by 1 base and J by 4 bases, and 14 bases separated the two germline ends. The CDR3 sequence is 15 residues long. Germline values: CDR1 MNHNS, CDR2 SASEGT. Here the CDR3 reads CASSEDWTGVYEQYV. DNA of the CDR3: TGTGCCAGCAGTGAAGATTGGACGGGAGTGTACGAGCAGTACGTC.

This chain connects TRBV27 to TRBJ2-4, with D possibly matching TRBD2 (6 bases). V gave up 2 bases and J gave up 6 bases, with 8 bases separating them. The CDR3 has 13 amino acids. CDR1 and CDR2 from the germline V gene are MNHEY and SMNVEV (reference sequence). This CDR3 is CASSLVGGNIQYF. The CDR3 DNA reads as TGTGCCAGCAGTTTAGTGGGGGGAAACATTCAGTACTTC.

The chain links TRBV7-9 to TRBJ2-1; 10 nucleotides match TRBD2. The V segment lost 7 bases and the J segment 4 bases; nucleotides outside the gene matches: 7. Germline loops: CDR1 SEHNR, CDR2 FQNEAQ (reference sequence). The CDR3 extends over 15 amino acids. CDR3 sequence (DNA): TGTGCCAGCACCCCTCTAGCGGGGGATTACAATGAGCAGTTCTTC. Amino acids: CASTPLAGDYNEQFF.

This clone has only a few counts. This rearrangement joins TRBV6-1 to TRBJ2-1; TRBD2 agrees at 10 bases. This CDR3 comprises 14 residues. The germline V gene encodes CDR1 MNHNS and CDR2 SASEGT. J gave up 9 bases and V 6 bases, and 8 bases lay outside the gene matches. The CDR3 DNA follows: TGTGCCAGCAGCCTAGCGGGAGTATTTAGTGAGCAGTTCTTC. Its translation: CASSLAGVFSEQFF.

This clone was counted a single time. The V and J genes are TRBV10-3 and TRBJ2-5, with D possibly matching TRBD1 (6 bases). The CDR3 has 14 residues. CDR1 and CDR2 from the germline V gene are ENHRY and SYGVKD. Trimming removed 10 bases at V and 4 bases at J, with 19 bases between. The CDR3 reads CATRGRMGPETQYF. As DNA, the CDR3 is TGTGCCACCAGGGGCCGGATGGGGCCAGAGACCCAGTACTTC.